The rows below give T cell receptor beta chains drawn from one sample of a study of beta chain features in type 1 diabetes. The table came from immunoSEQ multiplex PCR; TCRdb's copy has only in-frame clones and leaves some out. The repertoire includes 900,000 or so clones, roughly 15% of them detected once, and 0.02% to 0.025% sits in the top ten. The sequenced sample consisted of naive CD4+ T cells from blood. The receptors shown here come from a woman younger than 35 in good health. CDR3s include the opening cysteine and the closing phenylalanine or tryptophan. Some rows mark clone size as missing; the rest say once, few, many or name a class of expanded clone.

CDR3 | V | size | J
CASSSPQTAYNEQFF | TRBV5-4 | few | TRBJ2-1
CASSLVAGEGTEQFF | TRBV7-7 | few | TRBJ2-1
CASSFAGGTGELFF | TRBV5-6 | . | TRBJ2-2
CASSAVRLARSSYEQYF | TRBV2 | . | TRBJ2-7
CASSYLRGRGNTEAFF | TRBV6-6 | . | TRBJ1-1
CASSEGYSNQPQHF | TRBV25-1 | . | TRBJ1-5
CASSRNGGSSTDTQYF | TRBV14 | few | TRBJ2-3
CASSPSRLAGTGELFF | TRBV7-9 | few | TRBJ2-2
CASSGDGMETQYF | TRBV7-9 | . | TRBJ2-5
CASSPDGESPYGYTF | TRBV7-3 | . | TRBJ1-2
CASSKGEETQYF | TRBV18 | few | TRBJ2-5
CASSVTGLLQETQYF | TRBV6-5 | . | TRBJ2-5
CASSDKLGYEQYF | TRBV7-3 | few | TRBJ2-7
CASSRQTGAGNEQFF | TRBV7-2 | . | TRBJ2-1
CASSFSLGQETQYF | TRBV7-6 | . | TRBJ2-5
CASSYAGSGTQYF | TRBV14 | few | TRBJ2-5
CASSSRQGASDTQYF | TRBV6-6 | few | TRBJ2-3
CASRTSGMANEQFF | TRBV19 | few | TRBJ2-1
CASSLGPSQETQYF | TRBV7-9 | . | TRBJ2-5
CASTRSGERETQYF | TRBV7-9 | few | TRBJ2-5
CAIRAGEVGYEQFF | TRBV10-3 | . | TRBJ2-1
CASSLIARGPEPQHF | TRBV5-5 | few | TRBJ1-5
CASSYLSGSSYNEQFF | TRBV6-5 | . | TRBJ2-1
CASSTTKTKSGGPYEQYF | TRBV4-3 | . | TRBJ2-7
CASSHRQDGHGYTF | TRBV16 | . | TRBJ1-2
CASSIRQGRETQYF | TRBV19 | . | TRBJ2-5
CASSPGGGRTPYEQYF | TRBV21-1 | . | TRBJ2-7
CASSLALVADSSYNEQFF | TRBV7-2 | . | TRBJ2-1
CASSELGISSNQPQHF | TRBV6-1 | . | TRBJ1-5
CASSLSRVGTGELFF | TRBV7-9 | . | TRBJ2-2
CASSLLRRQGKQETQYF | TRBV28 | few | TRBJ2-5
CASSPDRGDEKLFF | TRBV27 | . | TRBJ1-4
CASSHRLSSSYNEQFF | TRBV4-1 | . | TRBJ2-1
CASSPTGYGYTF | TRBV6-6 | . | TRBJ1-2
CASSQGTGGSGNTIYF | TRBV4-3 | . | TRBJ1-3
CASTETGISSETQYF | TRBV5-6 | . | TRBJ2-5
CASSRKPTGQGASGEKLFF | TRBV4-2 | . | TRBJ1-4
CASSLGSGRTAGYTF | TRBV7-2 | few | TRBJ1-2
CASSQLQVDEQFF | TRBV4-2 | . | TRBJ2-1
CATSAPGLAAYNEQFF | TRBV15 | few | TRBJ2-1
CASSEQGTGTEAFF | TRBV2 | few | TRBJ1-1
CASSYSIPGLGYEQYF | TRBV6-5 | few | TRBJ2-7
CASTPTSGSYNEQFF | TRBV2 | few | TRBJ2-1
CASSTRGGNEAFF | TRBV28 | . | TRBJ1-1
CASGDTGELFF | TRBV5-1 | few | TRBJ2-2
CAISEELAGVPGANVLTF | TRBV10-3 | . | TRBJ2-6
CASSPRVSTGELYGYTF | TRBV18 | few | TRBJ1-2